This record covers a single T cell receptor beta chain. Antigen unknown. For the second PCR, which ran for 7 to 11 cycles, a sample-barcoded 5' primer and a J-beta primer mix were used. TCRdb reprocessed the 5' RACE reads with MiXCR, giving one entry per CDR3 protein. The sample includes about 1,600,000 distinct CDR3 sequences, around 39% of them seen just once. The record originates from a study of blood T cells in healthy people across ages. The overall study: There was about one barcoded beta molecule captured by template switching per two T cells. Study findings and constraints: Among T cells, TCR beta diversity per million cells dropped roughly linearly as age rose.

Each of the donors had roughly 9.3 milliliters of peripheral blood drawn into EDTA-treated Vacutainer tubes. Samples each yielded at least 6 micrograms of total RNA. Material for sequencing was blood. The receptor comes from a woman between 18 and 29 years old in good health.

The CDR3, as DNA: TGTGCCAGCAGCTCGACACCGAACACTGAAGCTTTCTTT. This sequence encodes CASSSTPNTEAFF. The chain links TRBV7-3 to TRBJ1-1; D remains ambiguous. The CDR3 is 13 residues long. Germline V gene lookup returns CDR1 SGHTA and CDR2 FQGTGA. V lost 4 bases, J lost 1 base, and 7 bases lay in between.